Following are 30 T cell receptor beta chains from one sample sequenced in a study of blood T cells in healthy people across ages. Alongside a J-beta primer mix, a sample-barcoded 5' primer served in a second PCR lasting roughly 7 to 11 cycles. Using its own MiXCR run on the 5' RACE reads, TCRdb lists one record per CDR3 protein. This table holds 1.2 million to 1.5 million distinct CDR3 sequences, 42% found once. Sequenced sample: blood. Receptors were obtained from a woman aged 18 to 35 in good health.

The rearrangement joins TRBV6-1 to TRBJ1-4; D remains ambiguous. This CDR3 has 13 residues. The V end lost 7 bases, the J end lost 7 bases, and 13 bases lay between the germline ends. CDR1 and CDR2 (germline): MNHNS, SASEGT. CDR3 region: CASTIRDSEKLFF. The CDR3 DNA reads TGTGCCAGCACTATAAGAGATAGTGAAAAACTGTTTTTT.

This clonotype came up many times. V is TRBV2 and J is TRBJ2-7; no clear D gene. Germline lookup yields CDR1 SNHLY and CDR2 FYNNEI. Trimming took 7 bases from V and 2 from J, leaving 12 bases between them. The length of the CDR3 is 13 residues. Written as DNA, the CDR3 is TGTGCCAGCACCCTGACTGGGACCTACGAGCAGTACTTC. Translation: CASTLTGTYEQYF.

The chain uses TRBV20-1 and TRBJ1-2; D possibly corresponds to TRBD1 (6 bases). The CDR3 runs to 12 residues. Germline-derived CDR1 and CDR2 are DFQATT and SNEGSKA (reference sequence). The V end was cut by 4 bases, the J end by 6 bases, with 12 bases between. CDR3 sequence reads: CSAKAGVDGYTF. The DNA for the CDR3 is TGCAGTGCTAAGGCAGGGGTCGATGGCTACACCTTC.

The DNA for the CDR3 is TGCAGTGCCACATCTCCCTCCTCACCCCTCCACTTT. Translated, it gives CSATSPSSPLHF. This chain links TRBV20-1 with TRBJ1-6; no firm D call. Germline-derived CDR1 and CDR2 are DFQATT and SNEGSKA (reference sequence). CDR3 length equals 12 residues. V lost 6 bases to trimming and J lost 10 bases, with 13 bases between them.

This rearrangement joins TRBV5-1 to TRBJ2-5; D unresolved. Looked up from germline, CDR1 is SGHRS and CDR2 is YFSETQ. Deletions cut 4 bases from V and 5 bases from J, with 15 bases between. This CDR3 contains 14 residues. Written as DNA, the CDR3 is TGCGCCAGCAGCGTGGAAGGGCGCCGGGAGACCCAGTACTTC. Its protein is CASSVEGRRETQYF.

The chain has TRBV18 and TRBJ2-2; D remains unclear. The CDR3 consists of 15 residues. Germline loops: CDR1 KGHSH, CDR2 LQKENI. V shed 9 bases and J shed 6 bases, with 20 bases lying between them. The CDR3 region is CASPGRSVVAGELFF. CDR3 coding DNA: TGTGCCAGTCCCGGAAGGTCTGTAGTAGCCGGGGAGCTGTTTTTT.

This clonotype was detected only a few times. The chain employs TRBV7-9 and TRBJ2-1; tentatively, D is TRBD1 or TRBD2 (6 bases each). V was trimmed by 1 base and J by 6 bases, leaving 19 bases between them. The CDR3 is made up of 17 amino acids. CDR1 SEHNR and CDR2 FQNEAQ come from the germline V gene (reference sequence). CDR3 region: CASSLVGGGGALNEQFF. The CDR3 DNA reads TGTGCCAGCAGCTTAGTAGGAGGGGGTGGGGCCCTCAATGAGCAGTTCTTC.

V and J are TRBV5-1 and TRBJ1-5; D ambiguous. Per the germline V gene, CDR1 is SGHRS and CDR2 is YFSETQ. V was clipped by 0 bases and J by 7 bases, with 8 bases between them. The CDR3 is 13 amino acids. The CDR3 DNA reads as TGCGCCAGCAGCTTGGAAGTCGACCAGCCCCAGCATTTT. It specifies CASSLEVDQPQHF.

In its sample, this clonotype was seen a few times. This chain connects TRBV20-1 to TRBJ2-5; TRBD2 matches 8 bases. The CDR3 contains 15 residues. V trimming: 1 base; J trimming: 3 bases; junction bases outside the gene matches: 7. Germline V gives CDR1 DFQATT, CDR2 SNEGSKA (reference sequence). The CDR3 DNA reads TGCAGTGCTAGAGGGAGAGGACTAGCTAAAGAGACCCAGTACTTC. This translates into CSARGRGLAKETQYF.

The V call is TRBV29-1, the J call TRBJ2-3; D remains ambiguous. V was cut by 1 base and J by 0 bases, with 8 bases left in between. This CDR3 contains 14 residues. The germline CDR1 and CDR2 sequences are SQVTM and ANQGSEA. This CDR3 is CSVEGQVSTDTQYF. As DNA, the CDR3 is TGCAGCGTTGAAGGCCAGGTTAGCACAGATACGCAGTATTTT.

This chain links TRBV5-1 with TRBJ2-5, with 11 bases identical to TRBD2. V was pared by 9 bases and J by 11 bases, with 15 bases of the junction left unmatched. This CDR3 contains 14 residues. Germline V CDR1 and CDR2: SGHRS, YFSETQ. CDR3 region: CATTGTSGLNMQYF. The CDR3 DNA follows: TGCGCCACCACCGGGACTAGCGGTCTCAACATGCAGTACTTC.

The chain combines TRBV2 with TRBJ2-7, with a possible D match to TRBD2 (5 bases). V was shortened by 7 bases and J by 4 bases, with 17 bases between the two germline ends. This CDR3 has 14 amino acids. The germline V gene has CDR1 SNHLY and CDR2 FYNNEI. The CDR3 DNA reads TGTGCCAGCACCTCGGGTAGTGGAGGATACGAGCAGTACTTC. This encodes CASTSGSGGYEQYF.

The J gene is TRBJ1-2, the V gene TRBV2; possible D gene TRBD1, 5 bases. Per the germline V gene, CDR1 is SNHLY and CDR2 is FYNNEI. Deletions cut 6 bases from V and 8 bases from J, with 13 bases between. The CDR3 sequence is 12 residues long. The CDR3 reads CASRGDAAGYTF. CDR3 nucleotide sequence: TGTGCCAGCAGGGGGGACGCTGCAGGCTACACCTTC.

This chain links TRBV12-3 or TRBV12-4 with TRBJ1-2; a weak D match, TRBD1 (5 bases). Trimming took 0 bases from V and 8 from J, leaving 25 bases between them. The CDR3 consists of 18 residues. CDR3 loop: CASSLAHGTFNANVGYTF. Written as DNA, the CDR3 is TGTGCCAGCAGTTTAGCGCACGGGACCTTCAACGCCAACGTGGGCTACACCTTC.

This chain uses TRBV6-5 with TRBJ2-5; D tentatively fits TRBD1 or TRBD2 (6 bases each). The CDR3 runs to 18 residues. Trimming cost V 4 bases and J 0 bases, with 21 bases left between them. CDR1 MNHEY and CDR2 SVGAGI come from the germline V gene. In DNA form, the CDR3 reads TGTGCCAGCAGTTCCGGGCGCATAACGGGGGCTTACCAAGAGACCCAGTACTTC. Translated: CASSSGRITGAYQETQYF.

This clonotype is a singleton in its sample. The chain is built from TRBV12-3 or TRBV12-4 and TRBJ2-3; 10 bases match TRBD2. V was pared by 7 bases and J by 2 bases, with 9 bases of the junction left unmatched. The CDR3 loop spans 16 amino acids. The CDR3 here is CASNKAGGPSTDTQYF. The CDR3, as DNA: TGTGCCAGCAACAAAGCGGGGGGGCCCTCCACAGATACGCAGTATTTT.

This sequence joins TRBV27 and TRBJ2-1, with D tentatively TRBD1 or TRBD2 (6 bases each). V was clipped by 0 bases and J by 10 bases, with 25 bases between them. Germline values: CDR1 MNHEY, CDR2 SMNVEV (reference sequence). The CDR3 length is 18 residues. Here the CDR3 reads CASSLSYRGAERLYEQFF. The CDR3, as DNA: TGTGCCAGCAGTTTATCGTATAGGGGGGCAGAGCGCCTCTACGAGCAGTTCTTC.

The DNA for the CDR3 is TGTGCCAGCAGCTTATTCCCGAGACAAAACGACGAGCAGTTCTTC. Protein product: CASSLFPRQNDEQFF. The chain couples TRBV7-9 to TRBJ2-1, with D hard to call. CDR3 length equals 15 residues. With 2 bases removed from V and 10 bases from J, the gap between germline ends came to 18 bases. Germline-derived CDR1 and CDR2 are SEHNR and FQNEAQ (reference sequence).

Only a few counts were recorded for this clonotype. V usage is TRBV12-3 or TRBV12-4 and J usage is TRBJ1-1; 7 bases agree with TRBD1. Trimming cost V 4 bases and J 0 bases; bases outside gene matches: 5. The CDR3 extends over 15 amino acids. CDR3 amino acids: CASSSAGGMNTEAFF. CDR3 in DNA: TGTGCCAGCAGTTCGGCAGGGGGTATGAACACTGAAGCTTTCTTT.

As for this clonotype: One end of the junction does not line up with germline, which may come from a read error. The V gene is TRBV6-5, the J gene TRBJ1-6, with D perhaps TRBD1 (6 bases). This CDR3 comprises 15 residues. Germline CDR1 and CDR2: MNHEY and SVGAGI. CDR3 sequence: CTSSTGRSYNSPLHF. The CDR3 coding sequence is TGTACCAGCAGTACAGGGAGGTCCTATAATTCACCCCTCCACTTT.

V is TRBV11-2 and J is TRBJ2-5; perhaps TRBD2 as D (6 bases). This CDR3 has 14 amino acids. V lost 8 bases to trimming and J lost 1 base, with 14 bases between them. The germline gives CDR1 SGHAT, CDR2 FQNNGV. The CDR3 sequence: CASRSGGIQETQYF. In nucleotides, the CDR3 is TGTGCCAGCCGCTCGGGCGGGATCCAAGAGACCCAGTACTTC.

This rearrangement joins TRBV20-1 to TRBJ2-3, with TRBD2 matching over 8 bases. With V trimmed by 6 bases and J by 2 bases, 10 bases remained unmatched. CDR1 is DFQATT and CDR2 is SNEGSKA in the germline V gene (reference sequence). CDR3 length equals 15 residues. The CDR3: CSAPSSGRNTDTQYF. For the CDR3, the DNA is TGCAGTGCCCCCTCTAGCGGGCGTAACACAGATACGCAGTATTTT.

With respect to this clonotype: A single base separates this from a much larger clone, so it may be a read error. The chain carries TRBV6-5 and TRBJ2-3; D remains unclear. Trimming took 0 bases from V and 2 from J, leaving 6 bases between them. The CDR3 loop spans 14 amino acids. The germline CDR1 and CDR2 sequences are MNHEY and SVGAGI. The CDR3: CASSYSAATDTQYF. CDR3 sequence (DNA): TGTGCCAGCAGTTACTCTGCCGCCACAGATACGCAGTATTTT.

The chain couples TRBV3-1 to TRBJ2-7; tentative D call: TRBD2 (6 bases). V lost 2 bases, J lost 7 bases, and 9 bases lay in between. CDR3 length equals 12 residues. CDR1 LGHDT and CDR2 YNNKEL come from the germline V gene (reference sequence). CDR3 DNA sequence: TGTGCCAGCAGCCAACTAGCGACTGAGCAGTACTTC. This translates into CASSQLATEQYF.

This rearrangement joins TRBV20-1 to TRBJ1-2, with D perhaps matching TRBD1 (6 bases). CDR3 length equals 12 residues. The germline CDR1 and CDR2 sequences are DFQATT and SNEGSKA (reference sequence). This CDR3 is CSCRDNNYGYTF. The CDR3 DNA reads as TGCAGCTGTAGGGACAACAACTATGGCTACACCTTC.

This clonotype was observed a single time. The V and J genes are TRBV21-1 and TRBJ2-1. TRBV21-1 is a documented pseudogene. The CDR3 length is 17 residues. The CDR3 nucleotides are TGTGCCAGCAGCAGCCTTTCTGACAGGAGCTCCTACAATGAGCAGTTCTTC. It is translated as CASSSLSDRSSYNEQFF.

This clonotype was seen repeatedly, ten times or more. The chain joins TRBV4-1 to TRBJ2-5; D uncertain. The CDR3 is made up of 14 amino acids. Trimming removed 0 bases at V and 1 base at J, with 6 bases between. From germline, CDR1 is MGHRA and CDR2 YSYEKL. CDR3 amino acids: CASSQEPSQETQYF. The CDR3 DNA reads TGCGCCAGCAGCCAAGAACCTAGCCAAGAGACCCAGTACTTC.

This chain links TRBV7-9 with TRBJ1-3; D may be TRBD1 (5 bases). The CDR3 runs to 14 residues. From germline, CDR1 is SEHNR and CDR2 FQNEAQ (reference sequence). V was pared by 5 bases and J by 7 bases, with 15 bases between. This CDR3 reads CASSLSGFFNTIYF. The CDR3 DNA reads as TGTGCCAGCAGCCTATCAGGGTTCTTTAACACCATATATTTT.

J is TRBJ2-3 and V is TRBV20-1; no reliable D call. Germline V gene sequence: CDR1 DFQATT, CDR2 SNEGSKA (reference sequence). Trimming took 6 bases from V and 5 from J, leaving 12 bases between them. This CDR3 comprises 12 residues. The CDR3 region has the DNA TGCAGTGCCCCGAATGTGGTAGATACGCAGTATTTT. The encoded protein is CSAPNVVDTQYF.

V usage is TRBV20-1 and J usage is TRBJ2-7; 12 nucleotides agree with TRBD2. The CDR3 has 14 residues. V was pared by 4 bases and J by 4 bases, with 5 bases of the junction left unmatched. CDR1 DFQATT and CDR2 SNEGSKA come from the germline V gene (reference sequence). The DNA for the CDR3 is TGCAGTGCTACCTCTGGACTAGCGGGGTACGAGCAGTACTTC. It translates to CSATSGLAGYEQYF.